This TCR beta chain was recovered during a study of PD-L1 blockade in urothelial cancer (dated 2017 in TCRdb). About the investigation overall: Every patient began therapy at some point between 2014 and 2015 and was given atezolizumab 1,200 mg intravenously every 3 weeks. About 85% of the roughly 29 patients were males with bladder-origin urothelial cancer, and 18 of 29 reported a prior smoking history. An ECOG performance status of 0 or 1 was recorded for the patients, and 0 to 3 prior chemotherapy regimens had been received by the patients. Blood samples were analyzed 3 weeks after the start of treatment (second dose) and 6 weeks after the start of treatment. Blood samples yielded a median of roughly 150,000 T cells and approximately 83,000 unique TCRs, with median clonality roughly 0.084. Somatic, immune and clinical correlates of response to PD-L1 blockade with atezolizumab in urothelial cancer were the focus of an exploratory multi-omic analysis. Pretreatment tumor samples, along with matched peripheral blood serially collected before and after atezolizumab treatment, were subjected to TCR sequencing. Durable clinical benefit meant progression-free survival longer than 6 months, and TCR features were also tested against progression-free and overall survival. In the same patients who had TCR sequencing, pretreatment tumors also underwent whole exome sequencing and RNA sequencing. Durable clinical benefit was achieved by nine patients and was not achieved by 20 patients. Just over 28 patients had pretreatment blood TCR-seq, about 24 had at least one posttreatment blood collection, and about 24 had tumor TCR-seq.

A cohort of about 30 patients with locally advanced or metastatic urothelial carcinoma, treated at Memorial Sloan Kettering on a trial protocol, was included. Peripheral blood mononuclear cells were collected pretreatment and during treatment, with between 1 and 8 total time points obtained per patient. The Qiagen DNeasy Blood extraction kit was used to purify genomic DNA from total PBMCs and tumor samples. PBMCs were collected pretreatment and during treatment, and were isolated and stored as previously described. Of note for this clone: The clone's antigen remains unknown. No base-level quality is on record; no much larger clone is a single base apart.

Synthetic TCR analog templates were spiked into each PCR to estimate absolute template abundance from read counts. The immunoSEQ assay used bias-controlled V and J gene primers to amplify TCRbeta CDR3 regions from genomic DNA. Rearranged TCRbeta segments were sequenced at approximately 20X coverage. In the authors' own workflow: Sequencing errors were corrected by clustering and CDR3s were annotated against IMGT to assign V, D and J genes. Only productive TCRbeta rearrangements were used in downstream analyses, excluding out-of-frame or stop-codon sequences. Clonality was computed as one minus Shannon entropy normalized by the log of the number of unique productive sequences. Fisher's exact test with Benjamini-Hochberg correction, using a cutoff of adjusted p below 0.01, was how clones that differed between time points or between blood and tumor were identified. This immuneACCESS table, as held by TCRdb, lists in-frame sequences with V and J called but not all clones. Of the missing ones, under half trace to an unresolved V gene in checked studies; the others have no known cause. D and trimming come from the DNA, and the V and J calls and clone size come from that table. The sample table contains approximately 100,000 clones; only one count was recorded for roughly nine tenths of them. 0.85% to 1% of the sample comes from the top ten.

The research as a whole found: At 3 weeks after the start of treatment, tumor-associated TCR clones in peripheral blood had expanded more in patients with durable benefit (n of about 20, p = 0.022). Because of the small sample size (n ≈ 30) and the many exploratory analyses performed, the results are intended to be regarded as hypothesis-generating. Improved progression-free and overall survival was found to be associated with pretreatment peripheral blood TCR clonality below the median.

The clonotype was recovered from a woman of 80 years or more with urothelial cancer. The sample in question was PBMCs, obtained around atezolizumab (anti-PD-L1) treatment.

CDR3 region: CASSLAGGTINIQYF. The nucleotide sequence is given as TGCGCCAGCAGCTTGGCGGGAGGGACTATTAACATTCAGTACTTC. The V and J genes are TRBV5-1 and TRBJ2-4; 8 bases in the middle match TRBD2. The CDR3 goes from the cysteine to the phenylalanine over 15 residues. Only the CDR3 DNA stays, 45 bases, in frame from base 1. CDR1 and CDR2 (SGHRS, YFSETQ) derive from the germline V gene. V ends up 0 bases short and J 7 bases short, with an unmatched junction base count of 6.